The clone carrying this T cell receptor beta chain was picked up a small number of times. This entry comes from a study of T-cell reconstitution after alpha-beta-depleted transplantation in children. Molecular barcoding with unique molecular identifiers was used for the TCRbeta library. TCRdb analysed the PCR reads with MiXCR anew, one entry per CDR3 protein. The data show some 550,000 distinct CDR3 sequences, around 16% seen once. The germline V and J ends were trimmed by 7 bases and 4 bases, with 11 bases remaining between them. The CDR3 runs 14 residues. CDR1 SEHNR and CDR2 FQNEAQ come from the germline V gene (reference sequence).

This chain connects TRBV7-9 to TRBJ2-6, with D hard to call. The sample in question was PBMCs from the stem cell graft donor, obtained from the stem cell graft. This TCR came from a human donor who donated a stem cell graft to a child with acute lymphoblastic leukemia. The CDR3 loop reads CASTLAEGANVLTF. The CDR3 DNA sequence: TGTGCCAGCACCCTCGCTGAGGGGGCCAACGTCCTGACTTTC.